This T cell receptor (beta chain) was profiled in a study of graft-versus-host responses after intestinal transplantation. As for the study in general: Grafts that recipients had were multivisceral, liver-intestinal, or isolated intestinal transplants. Study-level points and caveats: Researchers found GvH clones in recipient marrow, and some showed up first in ileum or blood.

Germline CDR1 MNHEY, CDR2 SVGAGI. The CDR3 loop spans 15 amino acids. The V end was cut by 0 bases, the J end by 7 bases, with 10 bases between. Turning to this clone: Its antigen is undetermined.

Data came from immunoSEQ multiplex PCR; TCRdb stores just in-frame clones and leaves some out. The sample comprises more than 9,500 clones, about 80% of which are singletons, and 30% to 45% rests with the top ten. The chain carries TRBV6-5 and TRBJ1-6; possibly TRBD1 for D (5 bases). The material sequenced was PBMCs, taken approximately 490 days after intestinal transplant. The sequence came from a human patient who received an intestinal transplant, so some T cells may come from the graft donor. CDR3 sequence: CASSYSGEKNSPLHF. The CDR3 DNA sequence: TGTGCCAGCAGTTACTCGGGGGAGAAGAATTCACCCCTCCACTTT.